These 17 T cell receptor beta chains were sequenced from one sample in a study of molecular identifiers for immune sequencing clone quantification. MiXCR was run by TCRdb on the PCR reads, yielding one entry per CDR3 protein. The table records hundreds of thousands of distinct CDR3 sequences, roughly 23% of them present only once. Specimen: naive CD8+ T cells from blood, with Jurkat cell RNA spiked in. Specified subset: FACS-sorted CD8+CD4-CCR7+CD45RA+ naive T cells. Receptors were obtained from a human donor in good health. Some libraries in this study had Jurkat cell RNA spiked in.

The chain uses TRBV2 and TRBJ2-5; 7 bases are a match to TRBD1. The CDR3 contains 17 residues. V gave up 6 bases and J gave up 0 bases; unmatched junction bases: 13. CDR1 and CDR2 (germline): SNHLY, FYNNEI. CDR3 sequence: CASSLQGNQAHQETQYF. For the CDR3, the DNA is TGTGCCAGCAGCTTACAGGGGAACCAAGCCCACCAAGAGACCCAGTACTTC.

At least ten counts were recorded for this clonotype. CDR3 protein: CASRTGTSYEQYF. As DNA, the CDR3 is TGTGCCAGCAGGACGGGAACCTCCTACGAGCAGTACTTC. The chain couples TRBV7-9 to TRBJ2-7, with D maybe TRBD2 (5 bases). Trimming took off 6 bases at V and 0 bases at J, with 9 bases between the two ends. This CDR3 comprises 13 residues. Germline loops: CDR1 SEHNR, CDR2 FQNEAQ (reference sequence).

The chain carries TRBV3-1 and TRBJ2-3; D uncertain. The J call is in doubt because the DNA end fits TRBJ1-5 better. Germline V gives CDR1 LGHDT, CDR2 YNNKEL (reference sequence). There are 15 residues in the CDR3. The CDR3 nucleotides are TGTGCCAGCAGCCAAGAGGGATGGAACACAGATACGCAGCATTTT. Residues: CASSQEGWNTDTQHF.

This clonotype was observed a few times. The chain recombines TRBV7-9 with TRBJ2-3; tentatively, D is TRBD2 (6 bases). The CDR3 loop spans 13 amino acids. The V end was cut by 2 bases, the J end by 7 bases, with 10 bases between. Germline CDR1 reads SEHNR; CDR2 reads FQNEAQ (reference sequence). The DNA of the CDR3 is TGTGCCAGCAGCTTAAGCAGGGACTATACGCAGTATTTT. Amino acid sequence: CASSLSRDYTQYF.

This clonotype was observed many times. V gene TRBV9 combines with J gene TRBJ2-3, with D possibly TRBD2 on 6 matching bases. The V and J ends lost 3 bases and 5 bases respectively, with 13 bases between them. Germline V gene data show CDR1 as SGDLS and CDR2 as YYNGEE. The length of the CDR3 is 14 residues. CDR3 in DNA: TGTGCCAGCAGCGCGTCGGGAGTTAGAGATACGCAGTATTTT. Protein: CASSASGVRDTQYF.

This clonotype turned up a few times. The chain combines TRBV7-9 with TRBJ2-7; the D is unclear. The CDR3 contains 17 residues. The germline V gene has CDR1 SEHNR and CDR2 FQNEAQ (reference sequence). The V and J ends lost 5 bases and 2 bases respectively, with 22 bases between them. The CDR3 DNA follows: TGTGCCAGCAGCCTAGAGGCCTTACCGGGCGGAGCCTACGAGCAGTACTTC. As protein: CASSLEALPGGAYEQYF.

The CDR3 sequence: CASNLLAGATDTQYF. For the CDR3, the DNA is TGTGCCAGCAATTTACTAGCGGGGGCCACAGATACGCAGTATTTT. The chain joins TRBV6-2 or TRBV6-3 to TRBJ2-3; the match to TRBD2 covers 11 bases. The CDR3 spans 15 residues. Trimming at V came to 7 bases and at J to 2 bases, leaving 5 bases not matched to a gene. Germline V gives CDR1 MNHEY, CDR2 SVGEGT.

The table lists this clonotype with a few counts. V is TRBV20-1 and J is TRBJ2-5, with 8 positions matching TRBD2. Germline V CDR1 and CDR2: DFQATT, SNEGSKA (reference sequence). CDR3 length: 14 residues. V trimming: 4 bases; J trimming: 2 bases; junction bases outside the gene matches: 6. The CDR3 loop reads CSAMGGLGQETQYF. CDR3 DNA: TGCAGTGCTATGGGGGGACTAGGACAAGAGACCCAGTACTTC.

The chain couples TRBV5-6 to TRBJ1-2; tentatively, D is TRBD1 (5 bases). Deletions cut 2 bases from V and 1 base from J, with 12 bases between. The CDR3 has 15 residues. CDR1 and CDR2 from the germline V gene are SGHDT and YYEEEE. In DNA form, the CDR3 reads TGTGCCAGCAGCTTACGACAGTACAATAACTATGGCTACACCTTC. Translation gives CASSLRQYNNYGYTF.

This clonotype has only a few counts. V is TRBV28 and J is TRBJ2-7; 10 bases are shared with TRBD1. V trimming: 6 bases; J trimming: 0 bases; junction bases outside the gene matches: 2. This CDR3 region has 14 residues. Germline V gene data show CDR1 as MDHEN and CDR2 as SYDVKM. The CDR3 nucleotides read TGTGCCAGCAGGGGACAGGGGTACTCCTACGAGCAGTACTTC. It is translated as CASRGQGYSYEQYF.

This clonotype was found many times. V and J are TRBV5-1 and TRBJ2-7, with D perhaps matching TRBD1 or TRBD2 (5 bases each). The ends were cut back, 0 bases at V and 7 bases at J, with 17 bases in the middle. Germline CDR1 and CDR2: SGHRS and YFSETQ. This CDR3 is 15 amino acids long. The CDR3 bases are TGCGCCAGCAGCTTGGAGGCAGGGAGCCGTCTGGAGCAGTACTTC. Translation gives CASSLEAGSRLEQYF.

This clonotype was seen many times. The rearrangement joins TRBV30 to TRBJ1-4; D is unclear. Looked up from germline, CDR1 is GTSNPN and CDR2 is SVGIG (reference sequence). The CDR3 has 12 amino acids. With 7 bases removed from V and 10 bases from J, the gap between germline ends came to 16 bases. The CDR3 sequence: CASWDFKGKLFF. The CDR3 DNA reads as TGTGCCTCCTGGGATTTTAAAGGAAAACTGTTTTTT.

The chain couples TRBV12-3 or TRBV12-4 to TRBJ2-1; D is ambiguous. There are 13 residues in the CDR3. Trimming took 6 bases from V and 4 from J, leaving 10 bases between them. CDR3 in DNA: TGTGCCAGCAGCCAAAGAGGATACAATGAGCAGTTCTTC. This encodes CASSQRGYNEQFF.

J is TRBJ2-7 and V is TRBV12-3 or TRBV12-4; D perhaps matches TRBD1 (7 bases). Trimming cost V 6 bases and J 4 bases, with 22 bases left between them. This CDR3 is built from 16 residues. The chain's CDR3 is CASSPGDRAIGYEQYF. Written as DNA, the CDR3 is TGTGCCAGCAGCCCGGGGGACAGAGCTATTGGGTACGAGCAGTACTTC.

The table lists this clonotype with many counts. This chain uses TRBV6-5 with TRBJ2-2, with D hard to call. The CDR3 has 13 residues. Germline CDR1 reads MNHEY; CDR2 reads SVGAGI. Trimming removed 0 bases from V and 6 bases from J, with 5 bases in between. CDR3 DNA: TGTGCCAGCAGTTACTCCATCGCCGGGGAGCTGTTTTTT. Its translation: CASSYSIAGELFF.

About this clonotype: The junction departs from germline at one end; a sequencing error may be responsible. V gene TRBV9 combines with J gene TRBJ2-3, with TRBD2 matching 7 bases. The CDR3 totals 19 residues. The germline V gene has CDR1 SGDLS and CDR2 YYNGEE. The CDR3 region has the DNA TGTGCCATCAGCGTAGTCCCACAATCAGGGAGGGATGTCACAGATACGCAGTATTTT. Residues: CAISVVPQSGRDVTDTQYF. Supplemented by reference TRBV9 and TRBJ2-3, the full variable domain reads DSGVTQTPKHLITATGQRVTLRCSPRSGDLSVYWYQQSLDQGLQFLIQYYNGEERAKGNILERFSAQQFPDLHSELNLSSLELGDSALYFCAISVVPQSGRDVTDTQYFGPGTRLTVL.

This clonotype appeared many times. The chain uses TRBV13 and TRBJ2-3, with 8 bases fitting TRBD1. The CDR3 totals 15 residues. CDR1 and CDR2 (germline): PRHDT, FYEKMQ (reference sequence). V lost 5 bases, J lost 0 bases, and 4 bases stayed unmatched. The CDR3, as DNA: TGTGCCAGCAGCAGAGACAGGGGAAGCACAGATACGCAGTATTTT. Its protein product is CASSRDRGSTDTQYF.